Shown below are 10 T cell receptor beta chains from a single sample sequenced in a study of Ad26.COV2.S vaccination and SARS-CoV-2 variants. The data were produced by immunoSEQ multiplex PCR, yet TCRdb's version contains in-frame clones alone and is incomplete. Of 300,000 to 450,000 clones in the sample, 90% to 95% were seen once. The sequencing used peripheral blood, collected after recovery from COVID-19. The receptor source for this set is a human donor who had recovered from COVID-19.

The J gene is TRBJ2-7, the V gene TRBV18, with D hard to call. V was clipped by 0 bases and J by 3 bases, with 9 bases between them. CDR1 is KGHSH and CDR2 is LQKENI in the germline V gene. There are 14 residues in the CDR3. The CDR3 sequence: CASSPPVGYYEQYF. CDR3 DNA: TGTGCCAGCTCACCACCGGTAGGGTACTACGAGCAGTACTTC.

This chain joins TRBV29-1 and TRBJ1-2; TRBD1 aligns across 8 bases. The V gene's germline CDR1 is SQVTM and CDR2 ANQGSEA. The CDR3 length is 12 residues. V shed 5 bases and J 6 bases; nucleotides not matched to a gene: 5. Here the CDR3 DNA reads TGCAGCGTTAGCGGACAGGGAAATGGCTACACCTTC. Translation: CSVSGQGNGYTF.

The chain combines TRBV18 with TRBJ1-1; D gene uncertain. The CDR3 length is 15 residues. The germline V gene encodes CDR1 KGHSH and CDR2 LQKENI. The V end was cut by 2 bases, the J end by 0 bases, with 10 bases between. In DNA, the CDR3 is TGTGCCAGCTCACCAGGCATCATCATGAACACTGAAGCTTTCTTT. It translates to CASSPGIIMNTEAFF.

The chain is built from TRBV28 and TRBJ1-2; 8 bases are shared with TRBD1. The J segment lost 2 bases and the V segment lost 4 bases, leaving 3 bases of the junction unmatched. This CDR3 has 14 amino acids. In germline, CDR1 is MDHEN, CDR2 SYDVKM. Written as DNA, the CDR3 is TGTGCCAGCAGTTCCGGACAGGGCAACTATGGCTACACCTTC. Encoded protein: CASSSGQGNYGYTF.

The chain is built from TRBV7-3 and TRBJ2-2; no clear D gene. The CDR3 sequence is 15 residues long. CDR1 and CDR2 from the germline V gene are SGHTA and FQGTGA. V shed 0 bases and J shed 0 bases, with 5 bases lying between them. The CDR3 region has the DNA TGTGCCAGCAGCTTAACCAGAGCGAACACCGGGGAGCTGTTTTTT. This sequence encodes CASSLTRANTGELFF.

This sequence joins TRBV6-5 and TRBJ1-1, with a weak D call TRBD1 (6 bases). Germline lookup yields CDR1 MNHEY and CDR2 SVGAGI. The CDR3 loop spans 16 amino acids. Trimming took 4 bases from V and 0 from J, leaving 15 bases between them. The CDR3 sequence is CASSSGQGILNTEAFF. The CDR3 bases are TGTGCCAGCAGTTCCGGGCAGGGGATATTGAACACTGAAGCTTTCTTT.

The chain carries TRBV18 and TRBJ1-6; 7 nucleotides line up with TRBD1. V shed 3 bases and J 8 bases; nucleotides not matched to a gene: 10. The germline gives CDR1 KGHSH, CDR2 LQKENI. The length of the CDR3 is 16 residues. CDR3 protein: CASSPPLRGRDSPLHF. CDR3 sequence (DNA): TGTGCCAGCTCACCTCCGTTAAGGGGGCGGGATTCACCCCTCCACTTT.

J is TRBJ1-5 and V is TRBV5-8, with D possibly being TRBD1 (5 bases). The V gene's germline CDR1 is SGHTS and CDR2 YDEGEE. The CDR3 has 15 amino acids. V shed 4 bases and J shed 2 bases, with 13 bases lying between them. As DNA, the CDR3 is TGTGCCAGCAGCCTAACCCAGGGCGGCAATCAGCCCCAGCATTTT. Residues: CASSLTQGGNQPQHF.

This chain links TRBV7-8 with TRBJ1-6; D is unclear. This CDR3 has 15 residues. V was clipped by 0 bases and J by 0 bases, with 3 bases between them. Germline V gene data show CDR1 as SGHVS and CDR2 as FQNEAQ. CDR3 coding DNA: TGTGCCAGCAGCTTAGCGAGCTCCTATAATTCACCCCTCCACTTT. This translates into CASSLASSYNSPLHF.

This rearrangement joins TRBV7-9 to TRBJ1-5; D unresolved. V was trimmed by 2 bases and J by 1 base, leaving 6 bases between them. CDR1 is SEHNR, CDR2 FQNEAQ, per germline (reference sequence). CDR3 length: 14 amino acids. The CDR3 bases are TGTGCCAGCAGCTTATCTTCCAGCAATCAGCCCCAGCATTTT. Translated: CASSLSSSNQPQHF. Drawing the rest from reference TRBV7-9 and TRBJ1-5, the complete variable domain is DTGVSQNPRHKITKRGQNVTFRCDPISEHNRLYWYRQTLGQGPEFLTYFQNEAQLEKSRLLSDRFSAERPKGSFSTLEIQRTEQGDSAMYLCASSLSSSNQPQHFGDGTRLSIL.